This T cell receptor beta chain was captured by sequencing in a study of T cell responses to AZD1222 COVID-19 vaccine. General observations from the study: The donors showed a predominance of white British ancestry and of females, with possible underestimation of clonal diversity.

Trimming pared 7 bases from V and 3 bases from J, leaving 18 bases between. This CDR3 contains 15 residues. Per germline, CDR1 SQVTM and CDR2 ANQGSEA. Notes on this clone: The antigen is unknown.

Clones were read by immunoSEQ multiplex PCR, and TCRdb kept only the in-frame ones, dropping some. The data contain about 120,000 clones, roughly nine tenths of them seen just once; the ten biggest clones take up 3.1%. The chain couples TRBV29-1 to TRBJ2-2, with TRBD2 as a possible D gene (6 bases). This TCR was recovered from an adult in good health. The specimen comprised peripheral blood, sampled on day 0 of AZD1222 vaccination. In DNA, the CDR3 is TGCAGCGCCCTGAAAGGTAGCGGCTACACCGGGGAGCTGTTTTTT. Its translation: CSALKGSGYTGELFF.